This entry concerns a single TCR beta chain. These data are taken from a study of T cells in Graves' hyperthyroidism and ophthalmopathy. This CDR3 is built from 14 residues. Trimming removed 0 bases from V and 5 bases from J, with 11 bases in between. Germline V gives CDR1 SGHDT, CDR2 YYEEEE. The CDR3 regions of TCR beta were amplified from RNA transcripts. HTBI primers were employed in a first-round RT-PCR of the TCR CDR3. Each CDR3 protein gets one entry after TCRdb re-called the multiplex PCR reads with MiXCR. The sample lists almost 500,000 distinct CDR3 sequences; approximately 22% were seen once.

The chain recombines TRBV5-6 with TRBJ1-1, with TRBD1 as a possible D gene (6 bases). Sample: blood. This receptor was obtained from a woman in her 70s with Graves' ophthalmopathy. The CDR3 sequence is CASSLDQGRTEAFF. Written as DNA, the CDR3 is TGTGCCAGCAGCTTGGACCAGGGGAGGACTGAAGCTTTCTTT.